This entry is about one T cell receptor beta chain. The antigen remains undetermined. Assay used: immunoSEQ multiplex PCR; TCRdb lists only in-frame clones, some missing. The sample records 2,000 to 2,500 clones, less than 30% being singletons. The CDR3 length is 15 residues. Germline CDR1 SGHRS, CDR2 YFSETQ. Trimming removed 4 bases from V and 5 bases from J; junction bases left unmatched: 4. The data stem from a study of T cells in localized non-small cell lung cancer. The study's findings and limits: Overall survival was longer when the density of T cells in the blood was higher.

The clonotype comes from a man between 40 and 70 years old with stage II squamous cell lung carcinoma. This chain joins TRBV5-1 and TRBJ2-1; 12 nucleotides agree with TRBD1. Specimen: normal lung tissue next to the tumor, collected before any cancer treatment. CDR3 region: CASSLGQGAHNEQFF. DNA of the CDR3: TGCGCCAGCAGCCTGGGACAGGGGGCCCACAATGAGCAGTTCTTC.